The following is a T cell receptor beta chain sequence with its context. The data are from a study of cytomegalovirus exposure and HLA in healthy donors. The PCR ran on 60 Vbeta and 13 Jbeta primers. Clones were read by immunoSEQ multiplex PCR, and TCRdb kept only the in-frame ones, dropping some. This sample carries some 180,000 clones, roughly 85% of them seen once, and the ten largest clones take 2.3%. CDR1 and CDR2 from the germline V gene are MNHNS and SASEGT. This CDR3 spans 15 amino acids. V lost 2 bases, J lost 7 bases, and 8 bases stayed unmatched. The TCR sequence derives from a woman between 50 and 59 years old in good health and CMV-seronegative. Sequences were obtained from PBMCs. This chain connects TRBV6-1 to TRBJ1-5, with TRBD1 matching 7 bases. CDR3 amino acids: CASSERQGSGQPQHF. In DNA, the CDR3 is TGTGCCAGCAGTGAAAGACAGGGCTCGGGGCAGCCCCAGCATTTT.